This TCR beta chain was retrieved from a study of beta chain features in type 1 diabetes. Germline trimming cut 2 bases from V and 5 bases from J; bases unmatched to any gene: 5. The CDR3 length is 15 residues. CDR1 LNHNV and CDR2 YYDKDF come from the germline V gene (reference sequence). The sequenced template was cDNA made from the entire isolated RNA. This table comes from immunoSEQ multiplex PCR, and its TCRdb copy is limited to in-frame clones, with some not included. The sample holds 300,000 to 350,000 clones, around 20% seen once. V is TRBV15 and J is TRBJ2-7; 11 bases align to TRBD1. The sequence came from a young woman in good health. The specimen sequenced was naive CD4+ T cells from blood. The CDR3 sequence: CATSRPGTGGDEQYF. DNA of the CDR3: TGTGCCACCAGCAGACCCGGGACAGGGGGTGACGAGCAGTACTTC.